What follows describes a single TCR beta chain. Its cognate antigen is unknown. This sample is part of a study of T cell responses to AZD1222 COVID-19 vaccine. V lost 6 bases and J lost 1; bases outside the gene matches: 8. Germline V lookup: CDR1 MNHEY, CDR2 SMNVEV (reference sequence). The CDR3 consists of 15 residues. Study findings and constraints: Repertoire samples came only from after the peak T cell response. Nearly half of unique spike-specific TCRs reportedly avoided B.1.351 and B.1.1.7 mutated regions. Increased Spike-specific TCR breadth and depth were observed after two AZD1222 doses.

Using immunoSEQ multiplex PCR, the repertoire was profiled, and TCRdb retains in-frame clones only, with some absent. In the table there are 150,000 to 200,000 clones, about 92% of which are singletons. Sequenced material: peripheral blood, taken on day 0 of AZD1222 vaccination. The receptor's source is an adult in good health. The gene calls are TRBV27 and TRBJ2-7; 8 bases agree with TRBD2. As DNA, the CDR3 is TGTGCCAGCAGCCCGCTCGGACTAGCTTCCTACGAGCAGTACTTC. As protein: CASSPLGLASYEQYF.